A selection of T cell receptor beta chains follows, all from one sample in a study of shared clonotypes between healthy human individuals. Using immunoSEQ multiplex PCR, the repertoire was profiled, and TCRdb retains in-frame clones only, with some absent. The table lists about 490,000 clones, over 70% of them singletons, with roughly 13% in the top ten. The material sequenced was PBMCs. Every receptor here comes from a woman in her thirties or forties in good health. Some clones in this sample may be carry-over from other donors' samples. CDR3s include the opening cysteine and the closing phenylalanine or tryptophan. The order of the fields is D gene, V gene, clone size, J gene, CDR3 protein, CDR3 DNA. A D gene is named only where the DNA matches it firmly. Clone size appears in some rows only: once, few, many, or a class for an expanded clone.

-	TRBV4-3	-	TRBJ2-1	CASSRGYREYNEQFF	TGCGCCAGCAGCCGGGGCTATCGGGAATACAATGAGCAGTTCTTC
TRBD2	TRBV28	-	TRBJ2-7	CASSLLAGGGYEQYF	TGTGCCAGCAGTTTACTGGCGGGAGGAGGCTACGAGCAGTACTTC
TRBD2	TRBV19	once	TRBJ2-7	CASSQARGGEQYF	TGTGCCAGTAGCCAGGCGCGGGGAGGGGAGCAGTACTTC
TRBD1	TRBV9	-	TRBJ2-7	CASSARDSSYEQYF	TGTGCCAGCAGCGCCCGGGACAGCTCCTACGAGCAGTACTTC
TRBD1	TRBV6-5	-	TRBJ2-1	CASKKTGVGNEQFF	TGTGCCAGCAAAAAGACAGGGGTGGGCAATGAGCAGTTCTTC
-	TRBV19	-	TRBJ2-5	CASSIGGNQETQYF	TGTGCCAGTAGTATCGGCGGGAACCAAGAGACCCAGTACTTC
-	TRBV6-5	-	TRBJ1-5	CASSYKPTSGNQPQHF	TGTGCCAGCAGTTACAAACCCACGTCGGGCAATCAGCCCCAGCATTTT
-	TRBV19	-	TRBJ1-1	CASKTAGGEAFF	TGTGCCAGTAAAACCGCCGGGGGTGAAGCTTTCTTT
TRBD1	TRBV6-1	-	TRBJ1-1	CASSLSGGMNTEAFF	TGTGCCAGCAGTTTATCAGGGGGCATGAACACTGAAGCTTTCTTT
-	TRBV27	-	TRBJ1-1	CASSSPQGRGNTEAFF	TGTGCCAGCAGTTCTCCACAGGGTAGAGGGAACACTGAAGCTTTCTTT
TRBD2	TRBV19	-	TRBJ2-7	CASSMTSGSRYEQYF	TGTGCCAGTAGCATGACTAGCGGTTCCCGCTACGAGCAGTACTTC
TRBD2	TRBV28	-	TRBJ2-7	CASSSLAGGRNFDEQYF	TGTGCCAGCAGCTCTCTAGCGGGAGGGCGTAATTTCGACGAGCAGTACTTC
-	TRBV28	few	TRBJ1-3	CASRGFGNTIYF	TGTGCCAGCAGGGGTTTTGGAAACACCATATATTTT
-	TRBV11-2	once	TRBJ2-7	CASSSMDGPSWEQYF	TGTGCCAGCAGCTCGATGGATGGGCCCAGCTGGGAGCAGTACTTC
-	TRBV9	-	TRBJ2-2	CASSVGWGNTGELFF	TGTGCCAGCAGCGTAGGGTGGGGAAACACCGGGGAGCTGTTTTTT
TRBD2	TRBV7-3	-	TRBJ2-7	CASSPGLAGGYEQYF	TGTGCCAGCAGCCCCGGACTAGCGGGAGGGTACGAGCAGTACTTC
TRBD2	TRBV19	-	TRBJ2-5	CASSIGRTSGQLGGETQYF	TGTGCCAGTAGTATAGGGCGGACTAGCGGGCAACTAGGTGGGGAGACCCAGTACTTC
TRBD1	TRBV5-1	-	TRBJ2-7	CASSLGTVTYEQYF	TGCGCCAGCAGCCTTGGGACAGTTACCTACGAGCAGTACTTC
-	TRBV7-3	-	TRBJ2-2	CASSLDYNTGELFF	TGTGCCAGCAGCTTGGACTACAACACCGGGGAGCTGTTTTTT
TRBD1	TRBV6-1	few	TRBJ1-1	CASSERVFSRGHTEAFF	TGTGCCAGCAGTGAAAGGGTGTTTAGTAGGGGGCACACTGAAGCTTTCTTT
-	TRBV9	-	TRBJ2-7	CASSSAVRGQQYF	TGTGCCAGCAGCAGCGCAGTCAGGGGTCAGCAGTACTTC
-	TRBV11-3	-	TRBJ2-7	CASSRDTSYEQYF	TGTGCCAGCAGCCGGGACACCTCCTACGAGCAGTACTTC
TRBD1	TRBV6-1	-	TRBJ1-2	CASNQGAGYTF	TGTGCCAGCAATCAGGGGGCTGGCTACACCTTC
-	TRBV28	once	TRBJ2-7	CASSATGARYEQYF	TGTGCCAGCAGTGCAACCGGGGCCCGATACGAGCAGTACTTC
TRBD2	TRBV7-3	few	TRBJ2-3	CASSLGLAEITDTQYF	TGTGCCAGCAGCCTCGGACTAGCGGAAATCACAGATACGCAGTATTTT
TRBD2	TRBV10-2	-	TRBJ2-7	CASSRLAGAYEQYF	TGCGCCAGCTCCAGACTAGCGGGAGCTTACGAGCAGTACTTC
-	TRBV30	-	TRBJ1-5	CAWSAGPDQPQHF	TGTGCCTGGAGTGCGGGGCCAGATCAGCCCCAGCATTTT